The sequence of this TCR beta chain was determined in a study of T-cell memory formation after mild COVID-19. Study context: For the most part, TCR clusters were specific to one donor.

Notes on this clonotype: The antigen is unknown.

The V and J ends lost 4 bases and 7 bases respectively, with 17 bases between them. This CDR3 is built from 15 residues. The germline CDR1 and CDR2 sequences are SGDLS and YYNGEE. Study-wide results and limits: Of the contracting clones, CD4+ ones lay mainly in CM and EM, and CD8+ ones in EMRA.

Libraries for TCRalpha and TCRbeta carried sample barcodes and unique molecular identifiers via 5'RACE. MiXCR was run by TCRdb on the 5' RACE reads, yielding one entry per CDR3 protein. The table lists approximately 260,000 distinct CDR3 sequences, roughly 15% of them singletons. This receptor was taken from a man aged 18 to 30 who had mild COVID-19 (a few samples of this study predate the infection). Cell type and time point are not known. V gene TRBV9 combines with J gene TRBJ2-2, with D perhaps matching TRBD1 (5 bases). Material for sequencing was PBMCs or a T cell subset sorted from them (not recorded which). This chain's CDR3 is CASSLPHQGFGELFF. The CDR3, as DNA: TGTGCCAGCAGCCTCCCCCACCAGGGTTTCGGGGAGCTGTTTTTT. Combining the CDR3 with reference TRBV9 and TRBJ2-2 gives the whole variable domain DSGVTQTPKHLITATGQRVTLRCSPRSGDLSVYWYQQSLDQGLQFLIQYYNGEERAKGNILERFSAQQFPDLHSELNLSSLELGDSALYFCASSLPHQGFGELFFGEGSRLTVL.